This record looks at one T cell receptor (beta chain) sequence and its context. Its matching antigen is unknown. The extraction recovered at least 5.5 micrograms of total RNA per sample. The data belong to a study of blood T cells in healthy people across ages. The study, taken as a whole, reports: Across samples, TCR beta diversity tracked strongly with naive T cell percentage. No conclusive comparison of naive versus antigen-experienced cells was possible with unsorted PBMCs.

Using a J-beta primer mix together with a sample-barcoded 5' primer, a second PCR was run for roughly 7 to 12 cycles. One entry per CDR3 protein, called by TCRdb with MiXCR from the 5' RACE reads. The table lists over 1,300,000 distinct CDR3 sequences, 59% of them singletons. Deletions cut 0 bases from V and 12 bases from J, with 16 bases between. The CDR3 sequence is 14 residues long. Germline-derived CDR1 and CDR2 are SGDLS and YYNGEE. The sequence was collected from a man aged 18 to 35 in good health. The sequenced sample consisted of blood. The chain carries TRBV9 and TRBJ2-1; D tentatively fits TRBD1 or TRBD2 (5 bases each). The CDR3 loop reads CASSVGGSSIGQFF. The CDR3 nucleotides are TGTGCCAGCAGCGTAGGGGGCTCTAGCATCGGGCAGTTCTTC.